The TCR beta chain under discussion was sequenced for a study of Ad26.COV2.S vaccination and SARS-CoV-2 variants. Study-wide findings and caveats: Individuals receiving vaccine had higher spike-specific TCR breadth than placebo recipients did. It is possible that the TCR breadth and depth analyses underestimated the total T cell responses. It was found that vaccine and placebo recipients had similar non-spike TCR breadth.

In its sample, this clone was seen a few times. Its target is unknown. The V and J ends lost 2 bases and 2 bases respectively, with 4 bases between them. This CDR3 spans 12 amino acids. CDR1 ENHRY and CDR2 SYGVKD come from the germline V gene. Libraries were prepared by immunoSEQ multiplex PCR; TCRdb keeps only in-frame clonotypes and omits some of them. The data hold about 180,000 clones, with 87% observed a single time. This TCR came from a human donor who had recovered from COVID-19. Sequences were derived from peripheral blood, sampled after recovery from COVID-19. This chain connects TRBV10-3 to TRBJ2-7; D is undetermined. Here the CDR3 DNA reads TGTGCCATCAGTGAGGGGACCTACGAGCAGTACTTC. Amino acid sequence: CAISEGTYEQYF.